This is a list of T cell receptor beta chains from one sample in a study of cytomegalovirus exposure and HLA in healthy donors. The protocol was immunoSEQ multiplex PCR, while the TCRdb copy is restricted to in-frame clones and leaves out a portion. The sample shows over 40,000 clones, 60% to 70% of them seen only once. Sequencing input: PBMCs. The receptor source for this set is a man between 60 and 70 years old in good health and CMV-seropositive. Both conserved end residues are part of each CDR3. The order of the fields is J gene, clone size, V gene, D gene, CDR3 DNA, CDR3 protein. The D gene is left open where the match is weak. Some rows have no size entry. The others give once, few or many, or a class for an expanded clone.

J gene: TRBJ1-6; clone size: .; V gene: TRBV27; D gene: TRBD1; CDR3 DNA: TGTGCCAGCAGTTTAAGGGACAGAAATTCACCCCTCCACTTT; CDR3 protein: CASSLRDRNSPLHF
J gene: TRBJ2-3; clone size: .; V gene: TRBV7-3; D gene: .; CDR3 DNA: TGTGCCAGCAGCTTAGGGCTGACGGGATCTAAAGATACGCAGTATTTT; CDR3 protein: CASSLGLTGSKDTQYF
J gene: TRBJ2-1; clone size: few; V gene: TRBV2; D gene: TRBD2; CDR3 DNA: TGTGCCAGCAGTGAAGCCGCGGGAGGTTACAATGAGCAGTTCTTC; CDR3 protein: CASSEAAGGYNEQFF
J gene: TRBJ2-7; clone size: .; V gene: TRBV30; D gene: TRBD2; CDR3 DNA: TGTGCCTGGGGTGTACCGGGGCTAGCGGGAGACGAGCAGTACTTC; CDR3 protein: CAWGVPGLAGDEQYF
J gene: TRBJ2-6; clone size: .; V gene: TRBV29-1; D gene: .; CDR3 DNA: TGCAGCGTTGATTCCGGCTCTGGGGCCAACGTCCTGACTTTC; CDR3 protein: CSVDSGSGANVLTF
J gene: TRBJ1-4; clone size: .; V gene: TRBV5-4; D gene: TRBD1; CDR3 DNA: TGTGCCAGCAGCTTGGGCGGGACAGGGGGAGGCGAAAAACTGTTTTTT; CDR3 protein: CASSLGGTGGGEKLFF
J gene: TRBJ1-3; clone size: once; V gene: TRBV2; D gene: .; CDR3 DNA: TGTGCCAGCAGGGAGAAGCTAATTATCTCTGGAAACACCATATATTTT; CDR3 protein: CASREKLIISGNTIYF
J gene: TRBJ2-2; clone size: few; V gene: TRBV19; D gene: TRBD1; CDR3 DNA: TGTGCCAGTAGATCAGGGACAGGGGGCATCGGGGAGCTGTTTTTT; CDR3 protein: CASRSGTGGIGELFF
J gene: TRBJ2-3; clone size: .; V gene: TRBV11-2; D gene: .; CDR3 DNA: TGTGCCAGCAGCTTAGACCGGAGCGGACAGTATTTT; CDR3 protein: CASSLDRSGQYF
J gene: TRBJ2-7; clone size: few; V gene: TRBV15; D gene: TRBD1; CDR3 DNA: TGTGCCACCAGCAGAGGGTTTCGGACAGGAGATTACGAGCAGTACTTC; CDR3 protein: CATSRGFRTGDYEQYF
J gene: TRBJ2-7; clone size: .; V gene: TRBV7-2; D gene: TRBD2; CDR3 DNA: TGTGCCAGCAGCGAACTAGCGGGAGGACCCTACGAGCAGTACTTC; CDR3 protein: CASSELAGGPYEQYF
J gene: TRBJ1-1; clone size: .; V gene: TRBV10-3; D gene: .; CDR3 DNA: TGTGCCATCAGTGAGTCCTCCCGACTGTTCTCCCTGAACACTGAAGCTTTCTTT; CDR3 protein: CAISESSRLFSLNTEAFF
J gene: TRBJ1-2; clone size: .; V gene: TRBV7-8; D gene: .; CDR3 DNA: TGTGCCAGCAGCCAACAGGGAGCCTATGGCTACACCTTC; CDR3 protein: CASSQQGAYGYTF
J gene: TRBJ2-1; clone size: .; V gene: TRBV2; D gene: .; CDR3 DNA: TGTGCCAGCAAGCCTAGCAAGAGCTCCTACAATGAGCAGTTCTTC; CDR3 protein: CASKPSKSSYNEQFF
J gene: TRBJ2-3; clone size: .; V gene: TRBV30; D gene: .; CDR3 DNA: TGTGCCTGGAGTCTAGGGGCAGATACGCAGTATTTT; CDR3 protein: CAWSLGADTQYF
J gene: TRBJ2-7; clone size: .; V gene: TRBV10-3; D gene: .; CDR3 DNA: TGTGCCATCAGTGACCACGACAGCGCCCTGGAGCAGTACTTC; CDR3 protein: CAISDHDSALEQYF
J gene: TRBJ1-5; clone size: .; V gene: TRBV2; D gene: .; CDR3 DNA: TGTGCCAGTCAGGGTCACCAAAGCAATCAGCCCCAGCATTTT; CDR3 protein: CASQGHQSNQPQHF
J gene: TRBJ2-2; clone size: few; V gene: TRBV7-9; D gene: .; CDR3 DNA: TGTGCCAGCAGCTTGGCAGGGCGGTTCTCCGGGGAGCTGTTTTTT; CDR3 protein: CASSLAGRFSGELFF
J gene: TRBJ2-3; clone size: few; V gene: TRBV6-5; D gene: .; CDR3 DNA: TGTGCCAGCAGCAGGGGGGTTACAGATACGCAGTATTTT; CDR3 protein: CASSRGVTDTQYF
J gene: TRBJ2-3; clone size: .; V gene: TRBV5-1; D gene: TRBD1; CDR3 DNA: TGCGCCAGCAGCTTACAGGGGTTGGGGACAGATACGCAGTATTTT; CDR3 protein: CASSLQGLGTDTQYF
J gene: TRBJ2-3; clone size: .; V gene: TRBV5-1; D gene: TRBD2; CDR3 DNA: TGCGCCAGCAGCCCGGACGGGACTACCCTGGGGGGGGATACGCAGTATTTT; CDR3 protein: CASSPDGTTLGGDTQYF
J gene: TRBJ2-7; clone size: medium-sized; V gene: TRBV29-1; D gene: TRBD1; CDR3 DNA: TGCAGCGTTGAGGTGACGGACAGGGAGAACGAGCAGTACTTC; CDR3 protein: CSVEVTDRENEQYF
J gene: TRBJ2-1; clone size: .; V gene: TRBV27; D gene: TRBD1; CDR3 DNA: TGTGCCACCTCAACAGGGGGCTGGTACAATGAGCAGTTCTTC; CDR3 protein: CATSTGGWYNEQFF
J gene: TRBJ1-2; clone size: .; V gene: TRBV6-5; D gene: TRBD1; CDR3 DNA: TGTGCCAGCAGTTCCGGTGGACAGGGGTTAGGTGGCTACACCTTC; CDR3 protein: CASSSGGQGLGGYTF
J gene: TRBJ2-7; clone size: few; V gene: TRBV28; D gene: .; CDR3 DNA: TGTGCCAGCAGTTTATGGAGCTACGAGCAGTACTTC; CDR3 protein: CASSLWSYEQYF
J gene: TRBJ2-7; clone size: few; V gene: TRBV7-9; D gene: .; CDR3 DNA: TGTGCCAGCAGATCAGACAGCTCCTACGAGCAGTACTTC; CDR3 protein: CASRSDSSYEQYF
J gene: TRBJ1-3; clone size: .; V gene: TRBV11-2; D gene: TRBD1; CDR3 DNA: TGTGCCAGCAGCCCTTTAGGGACAGGATCCCGCTCTGGAAACACCATATATTTT; CDR3 protein: CASSPLGTGSRSGNTIYF
J gene: TRBJ1-4; clone size: .; V gene: TRBV5-1; D gene: TRBD1; CDR3 DNA: TGCGCCAGCAGCATTCGGACAGGAACAACTAATGAAAAACTGTTTTTT; CDR3 protein: CASSIRTGTTNEKLFF
J gene: TRBJ2-1; clone size: .; V gene: TRBV7-2; D gene: TRBD2; CDR3 DNA: TGTGCCAGCAGCCCAGGGACTAGCGCTTACAATGAGCAGTTCTTC; CDR3 protein: CASSPGTSAYNEQFF
J gene: TRBJ2-1; clone size: .; V gene: TRBV5-1; D gene: .; CDR3 DNA: TGCGCCAGCAGCTTCTACATGACTTACGGGGCCTACAATGAGCAGTTCTTC; CDR3 protein: CASSFYMTYGAYNEQFF
J gene: TRBJ2-3; clone size: .; V gene: TRBV28; D gene: .; CDR3 DNA: TGTGCCTTGGAGGTAGGAGATACGCAGTATTTT; CDR3 protein: CALEVGDTQYF
J gene: TRBJ2-7; clone size: .; V gene: TRBV6-5; D gene: .; CDR3 DNA: TGTGCCAGCAGTTACTCTTATGACAGGTCTTCCTACGAGCAGTACTTC; CDR3 protein: CASSYSYDRSSYEQYF
J gene: TRBJ1-1; clone size: .; V gene: TRBV5-5; D gene: TRBD1; CDR3 DNA: TGTGCCAGCAGCAAGACAGGGGGCCTGAACACTGAAGCTTTCTTT; CDR3 protein: CASSKTGGLNTEAFF
J gene: TRBJ2-5; clone size: .; V gene: TRBV20-1; D gene: .; CDR3 DNA: TGCAGTGCAAAACACGAGACCCAGTACTTC; CDR3 protein: CSAKHETQYF
J gene: TRBJ2-1; clone size: .; V gene: TRBV27; D gene: TRBD2; CDR3 DNA: TGTGCCAGCAGTGAGCGGGAGGGAATCTACAATGAGCAGTTCTTC; CDR3 protein: CASSEREGIYNEQFF
J gene: TRBJ1-5; clone size: .; V gene: TRBV4-1; D gene: TRBD1; CDR3 DNA: TGCGCCAGCAGCCAGGACAGGGGAAGTCAGCCCCAGCATTTT; CDR3 protein: CASSQDRGSQPQHF
J gene: TRBJ2-3; clone size: few; V gene: TRBV11-2; D gene: .; CDR3 DNA: TGTGCCAGCAGCCTGCGGAAGGGGCCAGATACGCAGTATTTT; CDR3 protein: CASSLRKGPDTQYF
J gene: TRBJ2-7; clone size: few; V gene: TRBV6-1; D gene: .; CDR3 DNA: TGTGCCATCTCCGAGGCCTTGATGGGCGAGCAGTACTTC; CDR3 protein: CAISEALMGEQYF
J gene: TRBJ2-7; clone size: few; V gene: TRBV11-1; D gene: .; CDR3 DNA: TGTGCCAGCAGCCAACAGGGCTCCTACGAGCAGTACTTC; CDR3 protein: CASSQQGSYEQYF
J gene: TRBJ1-2; clone size: .; V gene: TRBV28; D gene: .; CDR3 DNA: TGTGCCAGCAGTTTACCGGGTCACTCCTTTAACTATGGCTACACCTTC; CDR3 protein: CASSLPGHSFNYGYTF
J gene: TRBJ2-7; clone size: .; V gene: TRBV4-3; D gene: .; CDR3 DNA: TGCGCCAGCAGCCAAGTCCCAGGGGGGAATTACGAGCAGTACTTC; CDR3 protein: CASSQVPGGNYEQYF